Listed below are T cell receptor beta chains from one sample, sequenced in a study of T cell responses to AZD1222 COVID-19 vaccine. The data were produced by immunoSEQ multiplex PCR, yet TCRdb's version contains in-frame clones alone and is incomplete. The table records 80,000 or so clones, over 75% of them present only once. The sample here was peripheral blood, taken 28 days after the second AZD1222 dose. These receptors all stem from an adult who received the AZD1222 COVID-19 vaccine. Both conserved end residues are part of each CDR3. Fields, in order: V gene, clone size, D gene, J gene, CDR3 DNA, CDR3 protein. A D gene is named only where the DNA matches it firmly. Size is omitted from some rows. Given values are once, few, many or a class for expanded clones.

TRBV4-2	NA	NA	TRBJ1-1	TGTGCCAGCAGCCAAGTTCGTGCGGGCGCGACTGAAGCTTTCTTT	CASSQVRAGATEAFF
TRBV4-2	NA	TRBD1	TRBJ1-2	TGTGCCAGCAGCCAAGATCATGACAGGGGAAACGGCTACACCTTC	CASSQDHDRGNGYTF
TRBV6-5	NA	NA	TRBJ2-5	TGTGCCAGCAGTTACGCCCGGGACGTGGAGACCCAGTACTTC	CASSYARDVETQYF
TRBV19	NA	TRBD1	TRBJ1-5	TGTGCCAGTAGTCCACAGGGGGGGGATCAGCCCCAGCATTTT	CASSPQGGDQPQHF
TRBV7-2	NA	NA	TRBJ1-3	TGTGCCAGCAGCGTCGACATCAGCTCTGGAAACACCATATATTTT	CASSVDISSGNTIYF
TRBV5-6	NA	NA	TRBJ2-7	TGTGCCAGCAGCTTGCGGCAGGGGCGCCACGAGCAGTACTTC	CASSLRQGRHEQYF
TRBV19	NA	NA	TRBJ1-5	TGTGCCAGTTCCCAGGTAGGCTGGGTAAATCAGCCCCAGCATTTT	CASSQVGWVNQPQHF
TRBV19	once	NA	TRBJ1-4	TGTGCCAGTAGTATACGGTCAGGGAACGTTGAACTGTTTTTT	CASSIRSGNVELFF
TRBV11-2	NA	NA	TRBJ1-1	TGTGCCAGCTCTTCCGTCGTCGCTGAAGCTTTCTTT	CASSSVVAEAFF
TRBV5-1	NA	NA	TRBJ2-7	TGCGCCAGCAGCCCCCTGGTTCGGGACGAGCAGTACTTC	CASSPLVRDEQYF
TRBV7-9	NA	NA	TRBJ1-4	TGTGCCAGCAGAGGTGGGGCCCAAAATGAAAAACTGTTTTTT	CASRGGAQNEKLFF
TRBV5-1	NA	NA	TRBJ1-4	TGCGCCAGCAGCTTGATGGGTTTGGATGAAAAACTGTTTTTT	CASSLMGLDEKLFF
TRBV10-3	NA	NA	TRBJ1-2	TGTGCCATCAGTGAGTCGATTTGGGATGGCTACACCTTC	CAISESIWDGYTF
TRBV2	once	NA	TRBJ1-1	TGTGCCAGTACGGGGGGGATGAACACTGAAGCTTTCTTT	CASTGGMNTEAFF
TRBV19	once	TRBD1	TRBJ2-5	TGTGCCAGTAGTCCCGGGGACAGCCAAGAGACCCAGTACTTC	CASSPGDSQETQYF
TRBV4-2	NA	NA	TRBJ2-3	TGTGCCAGCAGCCAAGATACAACCACAGGCACAGATACGCAGTATTTT	CASSQDTTTGTDTQYF
TRBV10-3	NA	NA	TRBJ1-1	TGTGCCATCAGTAGTGGAGGGGGATACACTGAAGCTTTCTTT	CAISSGGGYTEAFF
TRBV6-5	NA	TRBD1	TRBJ2-2	TGTGCCAGCAGTTACAGGGCAGGGGGCAGGGGGGAGCTGTTTTTT	CASSYRAGGRGELFF
TRBV6-5	NA	TRBD1	TRBJ2-7	TGTGCCAGCAGTTACTCGAACAGGGGGACCTACGAGCAGTACTTC	CASSYSNRGTYEQYF
TRBV4-1	NA	TRBD1	TRBJ1-1	TGCGCCAGCGGTCGGGACAGGGGAACTGAAGCTTTCTTT	CASGRDRGTEAFF
TRBV6-1	NA	NA	TRBJ1-1	TGTGCCAGCAGTGAAATCTGGGACCCTGCTTTCTTT	CASSEIWDPAFF
TRBV24-1	few	NA	TRBJ1-5	TGTGCCACCAGTGAAGACAGCTATAGCAATCAGCCCCAGCATTTT	CATSEDSYSNQPQHF
TRBV30	NA	NA	TRBJ2-7	TGTGCCTGGAGTGTACGTTCAGGAACCTACGAGCAGTACTTC	CAWSVRSGTYEQYF
TRBV28	NA	TRBD1	TRBJ2-2	TGTGCCAGCAGTTTGGACAGGGGGAACACCGGGGAGCTGTTTTTT	CASSLDRGNTGELFF
TRBV20-1	NA	NA	TRBJ2-5	TGCAGTGCTAGGGCCGAGACCCAGTACTTC	CSARAETQYF
TRBV12-3/TRBV12-4	NA	NA	TRBJ1-1	TGTGCCAGCAGTCCAGGACGGACTGAAGCTTTCTTT	CASSPGRTEAFF
TRBV7-9	NA	NA	TRBJ1-2	TGTGCCAGCAGCACCACAGGGAATCGGGTCTATGGCTACACCTTC	CASSTTGNRVYGYTF
TRBV6-4	NA	TRBD1	TRBJ1-2	TGTGCCAGCAGTGCAGCCGGACAGGGATATGGCTACACCTTC	CASSAAGQGYGYTF
TRBV10-3	few	NA	TRBJ1-1	TGTGCCATCAGCCCGGGGCAGTACACTGAAGCTTTCTTT	CAISPGQYTEAFF
TRBV7-2	NA	NA	TRBJ1-3	TGTGCCAGCAGCTTAGGCTCAGGGCCCTTGAACACCATATATTTT	CASSLGSGPLNTIYF
TRBV9	once	TRBD1	TRBJ2-2	TGTGCCAGCAGCGCTCCGACAGGGCCCCTTGGGGAGCTGTTTTTT	CASSAPTGPLGELFF
TRBV4-2	NA	NA	TRBJ1-6	TGTGCCAGCAGCCAAGAAGGGAGGGATTCACCCCTCCACTTT	CASSQEGRDSPLHF
TRBV28	NA	NA	TRBJ1-6	TGTGCCAGCATCCAACCTGGGGGCAGGGGCGATTCACCCCTCCACTTT	CASIQPGGRGDSPLHF
TRBV7-2	NA	NA	TRBJ2-3	TGTGCCAGCAGCCATCTGGACAGAAACAGAGATACGCAGTATTTT	CASSHLDRNRDTQYF
TRBV19	NA	NA	TRBJ1-5	TGTGCCAGTAGTACCTCCGGGTTATGGCAGCCCCAGCATTTT	CASSTSGLWQPQHF
TRBV6-2/TRBV6-3	NA	NA	TRBJ2-3	TGTGCCAGCAGTTATGGCCCCGGAGATACGCAGTATTTT	CASSYGPGDTQYF
TRBV10-3	many	TRBD2	TRBJ2-1	TGTGCCATCAGTGAGGGTTCGGGCGGGGGGACTAACAATGAGCAGTTCTTC	CAISEGSGGGTNNEQFF